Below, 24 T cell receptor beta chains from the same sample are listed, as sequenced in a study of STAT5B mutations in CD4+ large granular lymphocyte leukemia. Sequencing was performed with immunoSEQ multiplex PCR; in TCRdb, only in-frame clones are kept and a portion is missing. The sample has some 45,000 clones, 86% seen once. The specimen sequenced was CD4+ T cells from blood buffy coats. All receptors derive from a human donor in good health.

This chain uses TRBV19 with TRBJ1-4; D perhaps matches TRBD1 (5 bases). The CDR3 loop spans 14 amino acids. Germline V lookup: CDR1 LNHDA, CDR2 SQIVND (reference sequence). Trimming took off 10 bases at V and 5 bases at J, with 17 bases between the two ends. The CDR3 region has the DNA TGTGCCACCGGGCGATGGGGCCCCAATGAAAAACTGTTTTTT. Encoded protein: CATGRWGPNEKLFF.

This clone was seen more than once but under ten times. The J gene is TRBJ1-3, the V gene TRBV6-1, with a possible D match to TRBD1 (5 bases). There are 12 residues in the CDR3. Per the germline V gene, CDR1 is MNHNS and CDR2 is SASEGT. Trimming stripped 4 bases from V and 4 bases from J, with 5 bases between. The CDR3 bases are TGTGCCAGCAGTGGGACAGGAAACACCATATATTTT. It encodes CASSGTGNTIYF.

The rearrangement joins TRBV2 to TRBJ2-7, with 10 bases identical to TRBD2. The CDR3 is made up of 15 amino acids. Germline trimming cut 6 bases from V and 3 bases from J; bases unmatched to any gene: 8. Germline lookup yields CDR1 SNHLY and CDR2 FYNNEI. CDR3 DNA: TGTGCCAGCAGGGGGGGACTAGCGTTCAACTACGAGCAGTACTTC. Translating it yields CASRGGLAFNYEQYF.

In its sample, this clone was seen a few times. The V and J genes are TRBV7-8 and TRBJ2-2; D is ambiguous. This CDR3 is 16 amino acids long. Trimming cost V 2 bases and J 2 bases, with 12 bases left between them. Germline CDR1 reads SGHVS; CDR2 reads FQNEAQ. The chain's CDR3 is CASSLLRIVNTGELFF. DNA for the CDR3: TGTGCCAGCAGCTTACTACGGATAGTTAACACCGGGGAGCTGTTTTTT.

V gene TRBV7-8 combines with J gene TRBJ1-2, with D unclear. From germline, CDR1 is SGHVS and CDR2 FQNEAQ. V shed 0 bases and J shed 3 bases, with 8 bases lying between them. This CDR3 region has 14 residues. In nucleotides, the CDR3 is TGTGCCAGCAGCTTAGCCCCGGCGGACTATGGCTACACCTTC. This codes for CASSLAPADYGYTF.

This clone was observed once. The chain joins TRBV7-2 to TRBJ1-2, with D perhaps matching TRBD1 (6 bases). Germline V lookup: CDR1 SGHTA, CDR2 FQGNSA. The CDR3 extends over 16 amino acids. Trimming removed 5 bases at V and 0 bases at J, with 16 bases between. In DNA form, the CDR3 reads TGTGCCAGCAGCCTTAGGCGGGGGGCGCCTAACTATGGCTACACCTTC. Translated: CASSLRRGAPNYGYTF.

The CDR3 is CASSLFRAGSQGEQYF. For the CDR3, the DNA is TGCGCCAGCAGCTTGTTCCGGGCAGGGTCCCAGGGAGAGCAGTACTTC. The chain is built from TRBV5-1 and TRBJ2-7; the D gene is possibly TRBD1 (5 bases). The length of the CDR3 is 16 residues. V lost 1 base to trimming and J lost 7 bases, with 21 bases between them. Germline V gene data show CDR1 as SGHRS and CDR2 as YFSETQ. Variable domain in full (rest from reference TRBV5-1 and TRBJ2-7): KAGVTQTPRYLIKTRGQQVTLSCSPISGHRSVSWYQQTPGQGLQFLFEYFSETQRNKGNFPGRFSGRQFSNSRSEMNVSTLELGDSALYLCASSLFRAGSQGEQYFGPGTRLTVT.

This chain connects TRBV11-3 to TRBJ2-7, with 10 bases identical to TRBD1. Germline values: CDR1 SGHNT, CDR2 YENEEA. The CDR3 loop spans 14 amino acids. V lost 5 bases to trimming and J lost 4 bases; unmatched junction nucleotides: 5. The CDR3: CASSRGGQGYEQYF. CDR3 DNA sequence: TGTGCCAGCAGCCGAGGGGGACAGGGGTACGAGCAGTACTTC. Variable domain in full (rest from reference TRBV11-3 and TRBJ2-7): EAGVVQSPRYKIIEKKQPVAFWCNPISGHNTLYWYLQNLGQGPELLIRYENEEAVDDSQLPKDRFSAERLKGVDSTLKIQPAELGDSAVYLCASSRGGQGYEQYFGPGTRLTVT.

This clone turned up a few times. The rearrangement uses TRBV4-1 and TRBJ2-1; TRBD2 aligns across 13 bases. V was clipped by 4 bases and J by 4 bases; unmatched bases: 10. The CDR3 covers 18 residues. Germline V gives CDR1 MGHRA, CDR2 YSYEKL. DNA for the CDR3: TGCGCCAGCAGCCGTTTTGGACTAGCGGGAGAACGGTACAATGAGCAGTTCTTC. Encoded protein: CASSRFGLAGERYNEQFF.

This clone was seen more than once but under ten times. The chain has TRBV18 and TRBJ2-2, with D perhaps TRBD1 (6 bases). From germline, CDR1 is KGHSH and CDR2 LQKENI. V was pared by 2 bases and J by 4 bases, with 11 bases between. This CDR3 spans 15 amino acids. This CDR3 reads CASSPGTRSTGELFF. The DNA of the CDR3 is TGTGCCAGCTCACCAGGGACACGCTCCACCGGGGAGCTGTTTTTT. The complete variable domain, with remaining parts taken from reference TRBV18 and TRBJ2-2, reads NAGVMQNPRHLVRRRGQEARLRCSPMKGHSHVYWYRQLPEEGLKFMVYLQKENIIDESGMPKERFSAEFPKEGPSILRIQQVVRGDSAAYFCASSPGTRSTGELFFGEGSRLTVL.

The CDR3 DNA follows: TGTGCCAGCAGCAAAGAAGGGGCGGGAGAACGGAACCCTCGTGAGGAGCAGTACTTC. Translation gives CASSKEGAGERNPREEQYF. The V call is TRBV21-1, the J call TRBJ2-7; the table's TRBD2 call for D was not verified on the DNA. TRBV21-1 is a pseudogene segment. This CDR3 is 19 amino acids long.

The CDR3 DNA reads TGTGCCAGCAGGAAGGGGGACACTGAAGCTTTCTTT. Its translation is CASRKGDTEAFF. The chain couples TRBV6-5 to TRBJ1-1, with TRBD1 as a possible D gene (6 bases). Germline V gene sequence: CDR1 MNHEY, CDR2 SVGAGI. Trimming pared 6 bases from V and 3 bases from J, leaving 8 bases between. This CDR3 has 12 residues.

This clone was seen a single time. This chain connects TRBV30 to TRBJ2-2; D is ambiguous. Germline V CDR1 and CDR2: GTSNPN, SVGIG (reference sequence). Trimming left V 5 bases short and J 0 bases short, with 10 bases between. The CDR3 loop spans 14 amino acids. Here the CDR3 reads CAWGGAANTGELFF. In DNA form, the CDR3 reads TGTGCCTGGGGCGGCGCCGCGAACACCGGGGAGCTGTTTTTT.

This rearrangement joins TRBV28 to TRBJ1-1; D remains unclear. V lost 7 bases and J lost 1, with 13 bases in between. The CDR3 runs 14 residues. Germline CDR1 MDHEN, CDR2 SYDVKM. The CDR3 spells CASTIGSRNTEAFF. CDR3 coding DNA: TGTGCCAGCACCATAGGTAGCAGGAACACTGAAGCTTTCTTT.

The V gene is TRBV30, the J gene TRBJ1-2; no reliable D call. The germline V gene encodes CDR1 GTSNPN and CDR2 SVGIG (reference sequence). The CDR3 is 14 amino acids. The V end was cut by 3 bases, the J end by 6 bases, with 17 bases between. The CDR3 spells CAWSDTARADGYTF. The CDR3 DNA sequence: TGTGCCTGGAGCGACACCGCCCGAGCAGATGGCTACACCTTC.

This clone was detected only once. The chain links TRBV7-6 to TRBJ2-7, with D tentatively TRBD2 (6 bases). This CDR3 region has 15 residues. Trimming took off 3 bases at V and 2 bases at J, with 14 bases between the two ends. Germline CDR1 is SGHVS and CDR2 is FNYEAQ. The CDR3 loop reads CASSLGGTGAYEQYF. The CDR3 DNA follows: TGTGCCAGCAGCTTGGGGGGAACAGGCGCCTACGAGCAGTACTTC.

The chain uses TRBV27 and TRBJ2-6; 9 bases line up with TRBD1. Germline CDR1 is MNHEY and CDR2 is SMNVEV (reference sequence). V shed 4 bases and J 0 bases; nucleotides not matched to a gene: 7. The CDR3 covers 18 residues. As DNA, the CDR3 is TGTGCCAGCAGTTCCCCGGGACAGGGCCTCTCTGGGGCCAACGTCCTGACTTTC. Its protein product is CASSSPGQGLSGANVLTF.

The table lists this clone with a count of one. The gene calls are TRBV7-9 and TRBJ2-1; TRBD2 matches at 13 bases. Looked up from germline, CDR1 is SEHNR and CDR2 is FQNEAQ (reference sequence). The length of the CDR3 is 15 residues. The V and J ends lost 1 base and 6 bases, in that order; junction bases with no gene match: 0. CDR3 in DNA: TGTGCCAGCAGCTTAGGGACTAGCGGGAGCAATGAGCAGTTCTTC. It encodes CASSLGTSGSNEQFF.

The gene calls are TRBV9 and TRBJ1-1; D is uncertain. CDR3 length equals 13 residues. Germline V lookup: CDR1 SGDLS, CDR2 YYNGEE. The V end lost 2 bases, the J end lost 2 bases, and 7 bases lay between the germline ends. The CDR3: CASSVAANTEAFF. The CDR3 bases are TGTGCCAGCAGCGTTGCGGCAAACACTGAAGCTTTCTTT.

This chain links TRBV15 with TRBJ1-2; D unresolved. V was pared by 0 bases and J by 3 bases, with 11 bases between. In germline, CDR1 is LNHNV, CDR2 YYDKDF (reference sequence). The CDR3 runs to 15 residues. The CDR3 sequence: CATSREGIKDYGYTF. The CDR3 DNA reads TGTGCCACCAGCAGAGAAGGGATTAAGGACTATGGCTACACCTTC.

DNA of the CDR3: TGTGCCAGCAGCTCCCCCGAGGGGCATGGCTACACCTTC. It is translated as CASSSPEGHGYTF. The chain couples TRBV21-1 to TRBJ1-2. TRBV21-1 is a listed pseudogene. This CDR3 is built from 13 residues.

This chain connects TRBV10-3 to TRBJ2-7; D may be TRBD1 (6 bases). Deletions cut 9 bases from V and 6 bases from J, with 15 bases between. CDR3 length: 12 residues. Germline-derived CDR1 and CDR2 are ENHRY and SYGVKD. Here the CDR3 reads CAINREVGEQYF. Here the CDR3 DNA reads TGTGCCATTAACAGGGAAGTGGGCGAGCAGTACTTC.

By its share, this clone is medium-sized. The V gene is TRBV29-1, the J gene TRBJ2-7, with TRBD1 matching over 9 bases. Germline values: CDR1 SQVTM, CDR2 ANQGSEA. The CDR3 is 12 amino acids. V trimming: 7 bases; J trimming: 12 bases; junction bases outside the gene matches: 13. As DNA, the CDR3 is TGCAGCGCGACAGAGGACAGGGGAAGGACGTACTTC. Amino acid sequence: CSATEDRGRTYF.

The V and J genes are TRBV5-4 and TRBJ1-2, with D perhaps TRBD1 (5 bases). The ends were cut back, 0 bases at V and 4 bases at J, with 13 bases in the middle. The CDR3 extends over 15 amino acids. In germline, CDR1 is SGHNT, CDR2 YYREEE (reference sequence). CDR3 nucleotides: TGTGCCAGCAGCTTGGTACAGGCGAGCACCTATGGCTACACCTTC. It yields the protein CASSLVQASTYGYTF.